These 19 T cell receptor beta chains were all obtained from the same sample, sequenced in a study of OX40 agonist ivuxolimab in advanced cancers. Using immunoSEQ multiplex PCR, the repertoire was profiled, and TCRdb retains in-frame clones only, with some absent. The data hold approximately 82,000 clones, with about 85% observed a single time. Source: CD4+ or CD8+ T cells sorted from blood, taken in a trial of the OX40 agonist ivuxolimab. These TCRs come from an adult with an advanced solid tumor such as melanoma, head and neck, liver or kidney cancer.

This chain connects TRBV19 to TRBJ2-5, with D perhaps matching TRBD1 (5 bases). This CDR3 spans 14 amino acids. The V gene lost 4 bases and the J gene lost 2 bases, with 11 bases spanning the gap. Germline assignment: CDR1 LNHDA and CDR2 SQIVND (reference sequence). For the CDR3, the DNA is TGTGCCAGTAGTAGTCCAGGGCGGCAAGAGACCCAGTACTTC. Its translation is CASSSPGRQETQYF.

The chain is built from TRBV2 and TRBJ1-3; D remains unclear. V shed 6 bases and J shed 0 bases, with 9 bases lying between them. CDR3 length equals 14 residues. The germline CDR1 and CDR2 sequences are SNHLY and FYNNEI. The CDR3 DNA follows: TGTGCCAGCAGGGTTGGGAGCTCTGGAAACACCATATATTTT. This encodes CASRVGSSGNTIYF.

Only a few counts were recorded for this clone. The chain joins TRBV29-1 to TRBJ2-7; either TRBD1 or TRBD2 may supply D (5 bases each). CDR3 size: 12 residues. Per the germline V gene, CDR1 is SQVTM and CDR2 is ANQGSEA. The V gene lost 3 bases and the J gene lost 3 bases, with 9 bases spanning the gap. CDR3 amino acids: CSVDGTVYEQYF. The CDR3 DNA reads TGCAGCGTTGATGGGACGGTCTACGAGCAGTACTTC.

The chain joins TRBV11-2 to TRBJ1-2; perhaps TRBD1 as D (6 bases). Per germline, CDR1 SGHAT and CDR2 FQNNGV. Trimming took off 5 bases at V and 4 bases at J, with 11 bases between the two ends. This CDR3 is built from 13 residues. The CDR3 region has the DNA TGTGCCAGCAGCCTAACAGGGACCTATGGCTACACCTTC. Protein product: CASSLTGTYGYTF.

The V and J genes are TRBV2 and TRBJ2-2, with D unresolved. V lost 8 bases, J lost 0 bases, and 10 bases lay in between. This CDR3 has 14 residues. CDR1 is SNHLY and CDR2 is FYNNEI in the germline V gene. CDR3 in DNA: TGTGCCAGCGTCGAAACTACGAACACCGGGGAGCTGTTTTTT. This sequence encodes CASVETTNTGELFF. Together with reference TRBV2 and TRBJ2-2, the CDR3 gives the full variable domain: EPEVTQTPSHQVTQMGQEVILRCVPISNHLYFYWYRQILGQKVEFLVSFYNNEISEKSEIFDDQFSVERPDGSNFTLKIRSTKLEDSAMYFCASVETTNTGELFFGEGSRLTVL.

This clone was seen a single time. V usage is TRBV27 and J usage is TRBJ1-2, with D unresolved. Between the trimmed V and J ends, which lost 2 bases and 2 bases, there was a span of 15 bases. The CDR3 totals 16 residues. CDR1 is MNHEY and CDR2 is SMNVEV in the germline V gene (reference sequence). CDR3 sequence: CASSLRPDLANYGYTF. The CDR3 DNA sequence: TGTGCCAGCAGTTTAAGACCCGATCTCGCCAACTATGGCTACACCTTC.

The chain uses TRBV6-1 and TRBJ2-7; a possible D gene is TRBD2 (5 bases). The CDR3 loop spans 13 amino acids. V lost 2 bases and J lost 3, with 8 bases in between. CDR1 is MNHNS and CDR2 is SASEGT in the germline V gene. In DNA, the CDR3 is TGTGCCAGCAGTGAAAGCGGACTCTACGAGCAGTACTTC. Translated, it gives CASSESGLYEQYF.

The chain combines TRBV7-7 with TRBJ2-1; 12 nucleotides match TRBD1. Germline V lookup: CDR1 SSHAT, CDR2 FNYEAQ (reference sequence). This CDR3 has 19 amino acids. Trimming took 0 bases from V and 9 from J; bases not matched to a gene: 15. DNA for the CDR3: TGTGCCAGCAGCTTAGCTTTACCCGGGACAGGGGGCTCCTTGGCTGAGCAGTTCTTC. Amino acids: CASSLALPGTGGSLAEQFF. Filled out from reference TRBV7-7 and TRBJ2-1, the complete variable domain reads GAGVSQSPRYKVTKRGQDVTLRCDPISSHATLYWYQQALGQGPEFLTYFNYEAQPDKSGLPSDRFSAERPEGSISTLTIQRTEQRDSAMYRCASSLALPGTGGSLAEQFFGPGTRLTVL.

This chain uses TRBV7-7 with TRBJ2-5; unclear D gene. The CDR3 is 13 amino acids. V was shortened by 1 base and J by 2 bases, with 5 bases between the two germline ends. Germline lookup yields CDR1 SSHAT and CDR2 FNYEAQ (reference sequence). This chain's CDR3 is CASSLGLQETQYF. The DNA of the CDR3 is TGTGCCAGCAGCTTAGGACTTCAAGAGACCCAGTACTTC.

The rearrangement joins TRBV12-2 to TRBJ2-5; the table's D gene call, TRBD1, was not cross checked with the DNA. TRBV12-2 is described as a pseudogene. CDR3 size: 17 residues. The CDR3 DNA is TGTGCAAGTCGTGACATGGTTAGGATCATCGTCGACGAGACCCAGTACTTC. This translates into CASRDMVRIIVDETQYF.

CDR3 protein: CASSAGLQGARQGYTF. The CDR3 DNA sequence: TGTGCCAGCAGCGCGGGCCTACAGGGGGCGCGACAGGGCTACACCTTC. V and J are TRBV7-2 and TRBJ1-2; 9 bases map to TRBD1. V was clipped by 5 bases and J by 8 bases; unmatched bases: 15. This CDR3 is 16 amino acids long. CDR1 and CDR2 from the germline V gene are SGHTA and FQGNSA.

This chain uses TRBV20-1 with TRBJ2-5; D might be TRBD1 or TRBD2, each matching 6 bases. The CDR3 covers 11 residues. Germline assignment: CDR1 DFQATT and CDR2 SNEGSKA (reference sequence). Trimming removed 7 bases at V and 11 bases at J, with 17 bases between. CDR3 amino acids: CSGRGRFAQYF. The CDR3 nucleotides read TGCAGTGGTAGGGGGAGGTTCGCGCAGTACTTC.

The chain employs TRBV5-1 and TRBJ2-1, with 7 positions matching TRBD2. CDR1 is SGHRS, CDR2 YFSETQ, per germline. V dropped 0 bases and J dropped 0; count of bases not matched to a gene: 3. The CDR3 loop spans 16 amino acids. The CDR3, as DNA: TGCGCCAGCAGCTTGGGAGGCGGGAGCTCCTACAATGAGCAGTTCTTC. It encodes CASSLGGGSSYNEQFF.

The V call is TRBV2, the J call TRBJ1-2; D remains ambiguous. The CDR3 runs 14 residues. V shed 5 bases and J shed 4 bases, with 14 bases lying between them. Germline-derived CDR1 and CDR2 are SNHLY and FYNNEI. Here the CDR3 DNA reads TGTGCCAGCAGTCCGGAGGGCAGCGCCTATGGCTACACCTTC. Translating gives CASSPEGSAYGYTF.

This chain connects TRBV28 to TRBJ2-5; 7 nucleotides align to TRBD1. With the DNA end fitting TRBJ2-7 better, the J assignment may be wrong. Germline assignment: CDR1 MDHEN and CDR2 SYDVKM. The CDR3 extends over 14 amino acids. The CDR3 sequence: CASRTPGQSHEQYF. CDR3 nucleotides: TGTGCCAGCAGAACTCCGGGACAGAGCCACGAGCAGTACTTC.

This chain joins TRBV6-1 and TRBJ1-2, with D perhaps TRBD1 (5 bases). The CDR3 covers 13 residues. The V end lost 5 bases, the J end lost 6 bases, and 13 bases lay between the germline ends. Germline V gene lookup returns CDR1 MNHNS and CDR2 SASEGT. The CDR3 spells CASSYAGRDGYTF. For the CDR3, the DNA is TGTGCCAGCAGTTATGCAGGGAGGGATGGCTACACCTTC.

This rearrangement joins TRBV28 to TRBJ1-5; D not resolved. The V gene's germline CDR1 is MDHEN and CDR2 SYDVKM. Trimming pared 6 bases from V and 10 bases from J, leaving 19 bases between. This CDR3 is built from 14 residues. CDR3 sequence (DNA): TGTGCCAGCAGGTTTTCCGGTGACCACACTCCCCAGCATTTT. It specifies CASRFSGDHTPQHF.

J is TRBJ1-2 and V is TRBV28; no reliable D call. Germline assignment: CDR1 MDHEN and CDR2 SYDVKM. Trimming stripped 4 bases from V and 6 bases from J, with 12 bases between. The length of the CDR3 is 13 residues. The CDR3 region is CASSSPHVDGYTF. The CDR3 coding sequence is TGTGCCAGCAGTTCCCCCCACGTGGATGGCTACACCTTC.

This chain joins TRBV4-3 and TRBJ2-5, with D possibly being TRBD2 (5 bases). The CDR3 contains 17 residues. Germline CDR1 reads LGHNA; CDR2 reads YSLEER. Trimming removed 5 bases at V and 2 bases at J, with 21 bases between. As DNA, the CDR3 is TGCGCCAGCAGCTGCTCCCAAAACGGGAACTCACAAGAGACCCAGTACTTC. Its protein product is CASSCSQNGNSQETQYF.